This paragraph covers one T cell receptor (beta chain) sequence. These data come from a study of cytomegalovirus exposure and HLA in healthy donors. Primers for the PCR totalled 60 Vbeta and 13 Jbeta. Here immunoSEQ multiplex PCR was the method, and the copy in TCRdb shows in-frame clones only, minus some. The sample records some 86,000 clones, 79% being singletons. The ends were cut back, 4 bases at V and 4 bases at J, with 5 bases in the middle. Per the germline V gene, CDR1 is SGDLS and CDR2 is YYNGEE. CDR3 length: 11 residues. Sample: PBMCs. The origin of this receptor is a woman aged 40 to 55 in good health and CMV-seropositive. The chain recombines TRBV9 with TRBJ1-1, with D unclear. The CDR3 is CASSPRTEAFF. The CDR3 DNA follows: TGTGCCAGCAGCCCTCGCACTGAAGCTTTCTTT.